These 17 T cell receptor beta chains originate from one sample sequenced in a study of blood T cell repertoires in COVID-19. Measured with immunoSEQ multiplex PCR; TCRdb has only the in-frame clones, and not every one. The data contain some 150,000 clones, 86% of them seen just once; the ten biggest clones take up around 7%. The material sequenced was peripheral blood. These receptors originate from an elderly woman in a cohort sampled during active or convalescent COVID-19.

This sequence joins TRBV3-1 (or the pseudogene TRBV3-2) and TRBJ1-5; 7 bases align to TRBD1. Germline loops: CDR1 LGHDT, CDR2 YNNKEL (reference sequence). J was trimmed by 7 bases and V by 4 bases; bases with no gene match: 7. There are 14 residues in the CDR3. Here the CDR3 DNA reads TGTGCCAGCAGCCGACACAGGGGTGGACAGCCCCAGCATTTT. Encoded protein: CASSRHRGGQPQHF.

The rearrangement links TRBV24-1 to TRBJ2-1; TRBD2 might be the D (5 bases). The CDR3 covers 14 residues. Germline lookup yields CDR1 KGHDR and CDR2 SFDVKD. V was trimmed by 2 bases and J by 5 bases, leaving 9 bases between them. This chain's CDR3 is CATSDYRENNEQFF. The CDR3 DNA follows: TGTGCCACCAGTGATTACCGGGAAAACAATGAGCAGTTCTTC.

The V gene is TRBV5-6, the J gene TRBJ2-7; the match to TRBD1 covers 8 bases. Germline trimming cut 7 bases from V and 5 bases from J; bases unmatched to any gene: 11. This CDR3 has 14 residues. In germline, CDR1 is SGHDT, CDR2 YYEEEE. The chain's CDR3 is CASSTWTGTNEQYF. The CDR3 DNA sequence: TGTGCCAGCTCCACTTGGACAGGGACGAACGAGCAGTACTTC. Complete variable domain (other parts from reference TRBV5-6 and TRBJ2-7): DAGVTQSPTHLIKTRGQQVTLRCSPKSGHDTVSWYQQALGQGPQFIFQYYEEEERQRGNFPDRFSGHQFPNYSSELNVNALLLGDSALYLCASSTWTGTNEQYFGPGTRLTVT.

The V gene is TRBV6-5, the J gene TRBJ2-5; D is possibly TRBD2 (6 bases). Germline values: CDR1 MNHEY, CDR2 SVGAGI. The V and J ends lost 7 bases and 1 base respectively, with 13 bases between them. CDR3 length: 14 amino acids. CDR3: CASTEGGSQETQYF. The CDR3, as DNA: TGTGCCAGCACGGAGGGAGGTAGCCAAGAGACCCAGTACTTC.

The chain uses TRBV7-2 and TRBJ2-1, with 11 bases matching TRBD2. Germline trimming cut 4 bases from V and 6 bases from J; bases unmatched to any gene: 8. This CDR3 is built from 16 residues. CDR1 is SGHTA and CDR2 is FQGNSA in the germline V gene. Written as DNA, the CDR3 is TGTGCCAGCAGCTCGTTTAGCGGGGGGGCGGCCAATGAGCAGTTCTTC. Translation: CASSSFSGGAANEQFF.

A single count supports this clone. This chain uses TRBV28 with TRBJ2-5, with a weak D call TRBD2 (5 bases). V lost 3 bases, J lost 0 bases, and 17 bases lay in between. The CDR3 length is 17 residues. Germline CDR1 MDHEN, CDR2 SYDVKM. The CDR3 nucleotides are TGTGCCAGCAGTTTTTTTAGACCTAGGAGGTACCAAGAGACCCAGTACTTC. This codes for CASSFFRPRRYQETQYF.

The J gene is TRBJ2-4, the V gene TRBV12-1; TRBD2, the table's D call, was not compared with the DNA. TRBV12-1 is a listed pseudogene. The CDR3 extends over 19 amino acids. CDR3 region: CASSSRRYAKPLAKNIQYF. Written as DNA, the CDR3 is TGTGCCAGCAGCTCTAGGCGGTATGCTAAGCCCCTAGCCAAAAACATTCAGTACTTC.

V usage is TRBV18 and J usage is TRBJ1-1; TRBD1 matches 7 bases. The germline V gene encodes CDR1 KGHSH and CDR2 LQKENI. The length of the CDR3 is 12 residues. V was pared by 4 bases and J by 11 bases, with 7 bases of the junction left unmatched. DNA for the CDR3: TGTGCCAGCTCACGGACAGGCCGGCGGGCTTTCTTT. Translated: CASSRTGRRAFF.

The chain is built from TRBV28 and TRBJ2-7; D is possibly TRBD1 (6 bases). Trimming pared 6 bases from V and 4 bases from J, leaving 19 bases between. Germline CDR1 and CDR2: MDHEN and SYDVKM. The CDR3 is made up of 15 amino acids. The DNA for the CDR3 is TGTGCCAGCAGAAGGTCCGGGACATTTTTTTACGAGCAGTACGTC. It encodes CASRRSGTFFYEQYV.

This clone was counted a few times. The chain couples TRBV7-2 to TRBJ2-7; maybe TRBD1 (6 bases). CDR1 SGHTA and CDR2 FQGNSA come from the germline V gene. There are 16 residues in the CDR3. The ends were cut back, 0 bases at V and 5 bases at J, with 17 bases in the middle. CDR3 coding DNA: TGTGCCAGCAGCTTAGCCCCCCAGGGGCTAAGAAACGAGCAGTACTTC. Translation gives CASSLAPQGLRNEQYF.

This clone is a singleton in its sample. The CDR3 nucleotides are TGTGCCAGCAGCCCACCGGGGGGCCATACGCAGTATTTT. Translating it yields CASSPPGGHTQYF. The rearrangement links TRBV7-9 to TRBJ2-3, with TRBD2 as a possible D gene (7 bases). CDR3 size: 13 residues. V was shortened by 5 bases and J by 7 bases, with 13 bases between the two germline ends. Per the germline V gene, CDR1 is SEHNR and CDR2 is FQNEAQ (reference sequence).

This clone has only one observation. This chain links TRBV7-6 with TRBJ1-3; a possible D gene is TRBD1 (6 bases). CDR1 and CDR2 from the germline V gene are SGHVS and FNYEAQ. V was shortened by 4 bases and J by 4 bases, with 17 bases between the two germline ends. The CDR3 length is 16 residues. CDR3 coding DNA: TGTGCCAGCAGCTCCTTACAGGGCCAGAAGGGAAACACCATATATTTT. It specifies CASSSLQGQKGNTIYF.

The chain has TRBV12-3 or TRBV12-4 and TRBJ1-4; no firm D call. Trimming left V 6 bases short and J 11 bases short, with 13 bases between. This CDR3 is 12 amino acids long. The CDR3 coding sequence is TGTGCCAGCAGGCAAATCGCGGCGAAACTGTTTTTT. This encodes CASRQIAAKLFF.

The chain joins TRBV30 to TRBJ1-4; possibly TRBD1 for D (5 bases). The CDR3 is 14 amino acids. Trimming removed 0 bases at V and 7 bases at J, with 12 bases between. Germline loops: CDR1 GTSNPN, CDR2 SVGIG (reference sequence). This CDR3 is CAWSVRQGGEKLFF. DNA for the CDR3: TGTGCCTGGAGTGTGCGGCAGGGTGGTGAAAAACTGTTTTTT.

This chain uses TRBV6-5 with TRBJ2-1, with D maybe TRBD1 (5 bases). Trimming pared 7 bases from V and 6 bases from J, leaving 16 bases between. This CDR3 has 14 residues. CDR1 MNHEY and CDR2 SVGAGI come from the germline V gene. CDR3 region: CASTDFQGPNEQFF. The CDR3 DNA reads TGTGCCAGCACCGACTTCCAGGGCCCCAATGAGCAGTTCTTC.

The CDR3: CASSLWTGDEKLFF. CDR3 nucleotides: TGTGCCAGCAGTCTCTGGACAGGGGATGAAAAACTGTTTTTT. The chain has TRBV6-5 and TRBJ1-4, with TRBD1 identical over 9 bases. The CDR3 contains 14 residues. Germline lookup yields CDR1 MNHEY and CDR2 SVGAGI. V lost 5 bases and J lost 6; bases outside the gene matches: 4.

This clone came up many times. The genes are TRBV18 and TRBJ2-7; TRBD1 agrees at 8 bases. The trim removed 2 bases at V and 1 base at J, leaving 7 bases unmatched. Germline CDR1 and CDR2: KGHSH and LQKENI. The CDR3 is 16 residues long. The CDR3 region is CASSPSGTGLSYEQYF. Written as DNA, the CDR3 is TGTGCCAGCTCACCATCCGGGACAGGCCTATCCTACGAGCAGTACTTC. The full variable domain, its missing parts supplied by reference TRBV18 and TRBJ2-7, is NAGVMQNPRHLVRRRGQEARLRCSPMKGHSHVYWYRQLPEEGLKFMVYLQKENIIDESGMPKERFSAEFPKEGPSILRIQQVVRGDSAAYFCASSPSGTGLSYEQYFGPGTRLTVT.